Listed below are T cell receptor beta chains from one sample, sequenced in a study of vaccination effects on CD4 cells after COVID-19. This table comes from immunoSEQ multiplex PCR, and its TCRdb copy is limited to in-frame clones, with some not included. The sample records 40,000 to 45,000 clones, 76% being singletons. These receptors lack a known antigen. Sequenced material: CD4+ T cells from PBMCs cultured without peptide, taken after COVID-19 vaccination. The receptors derive from a human donor who had a prior SARS-CoV-2 infection. Both conserved end residues are part of each CDR3. D genes are given only for firm matches.

d_gene | v_gene | CDR3aa
. | TRBV7-3 | CASSRGSTDTQYF
. | TRBV4-1 | CASSQGLGRTSDIQYF
. | TRBV10-3 | CAISESGSKAFTDTQYF
TRBD2 | TRBV6-2/TRBV6-3 | CASSSFLAGGNNEQFF
TRBD1 | TRBV3-1/TRBV3-2 | CASSLYGDSVHNSPLHF
. | TRBV19 | CASSALPGGNTFSNQPQHF
. | TRBV30 | CAWSDLSFRAHQPQHF
. | TRBV11-2 | CASSLLSGLGNTIYF
TRBD1 | TRBV19 | CASTPGQVYGYTF
TRBD2 | TRBV7-8 | CASSRLRASGSGYYEQYF
. | TRBV3-1/TRBV3-2 | CASSKQASVDSPLHF
. | TRBV27 | CASSLSYFGGLGDTQYF
. | TRBV2 | CASSDFSNQPQHF